The present T cell receptor (beta chain) was sequenced within a study of regulatory T cells in long-lasting Graves disease. Regarding the study as a whole: Whereas 950 to 1,000 public clonotypes were shared by new patients, persistent patients shared more, at some 2,500.

Arm-PCR with iRepertoire HTBI primers amplified the CDR3 regions for these TCR beta libraries. TCRdb re-derived calls from the multiplex PCR reads in MiXCR, one entry per CDR3 protein. The table shows about 220,000 distinct CDR3 sequences, with roughly 19% occurring only once. On this clonotype: Its matching antigen is unknown.

Regarding time point: newly diagnosed GD, antithyroid drugs for less than 3 months. There was RNA extracted from PBMCs, and the TCR library was made from it. These records were also assigned to another study, of T cells in Graves' hyperthyroidism and ophthalmopathy.

This TCR derives from a woman in her 30s with Graves disease. Sequences were derived from peripheral blood mononuclear cells (PBMCs), sampled at new diagnosis, from a patient treated with antithyroid drugs.

The CDR3 reads CASGSEFQETQYF. The CDR3 coding sequence is TGTGCCAGCGGGTCTGAATTTCAAGAGACCCAGTACTTC. This rearrangement joins TRBV9 to TRBJ2-5; D is undetermined. The CDR3 runs 13 residues. Trimming took off 7 bases at V and 2 bases at J, with 12 bases between the two ends. Germline CDR1 SGDLS, CDR2 YYNGEE.